These T cell receptor beta chains were read from a single sample in a study of shared clonotypes between healthy human individuals. This table comes from immunoSEQ multiplex PCR, and its TCRdb copy is limited to in-frame clones, with some not included. The table lists millions of clones, about 95% of them singletons. Input material: naive CD4+ T cells sorted from blood. These receptors all stem from a man between 18 and 35 years old in good health. Both conserved end residues are part of each CDR3. The order of the fields is V gene, CDR3 protein.

v_call: TRBV5-5
cdr3_aa: CASSGIQGVSYGYTF

v_call: TRBV30
cdr3_aa: CAWSSGTAMTKNIQYF

v_call: TRBV5-6
cdr3_aa: CASSRERGTDTQYF

v_call: TRBV10-3
cdr3_aa: CAISWDSEEAFF

v_call: TRBV2
cdr3_aa: CASKGLGSEGYF

v_call: TRBV7-2
cdr3_aa: CASSRRRFQETQYF

v_call: TRBV18
cdr3_aa: CASSPILGTGDGYTF

v_call: TRBV30
cdr3_aa: CAWSRAGGYTF

v_call: TRBV29-1
cdr3_aa: CSVGTGVGTEAFF

v_call: TRBV19
cdr3_aa: CASTPPGTGNTEAFF

v_call: TRBV28
cdr3_aa: CASSLITGSGNTEAFF

v_call: TRBV5-4
cdr3_aa: CASSVGQGSQYF

v_call: TRBV29-1
cdr3_aa: CSVSGGTYGYTF

v_call: TRBV18
cdr3_aa: CASSPTPIYEQYF

v_call: TRBV27
cdr3_aa: CASSLIGQYNEKLFF

v_call: TRBV5-1
cdr3_aa: CASSVTGTETQYF

v_call: TRBV30
cdr3_aa: CAWSVQNSNTEAFF

v_call: TRBV5-4
cdr3_aa: CASSFPGVAGGKEQYF

v_call: TRBV6-5
cdr3_aa: CASSYHITGADTQYF

v_call: TRBV27
cdr3_aa: CASSPRGTYTGELFF

v_call: TRBV5-1
cdr3_aa: CASSLKSGTGYTEAFF

v_call: TRBV7-8
cdr3_aa: CASSENPGSPLYEQYF

v_call: TRBV5-1
cdr3_aa: CASSWGGENSPLHF

v_call: TRBV5-1
cdr3_aa: CASSSGDSNQPQHF

v_call: TRBV6-1
cdr3_aa: CASSRDRGSETQYF

v_call: TRBV10-1
cdr3_aa: CASSLTSGSTDTQYF

v_call: TRBV5-1
cdr3_aa: CASSFTGGVSGELFF

v_call: TRBV18
cdr3_aa: CASSPLTGGYGYTF

v_call: TRBV25-1
cdr3_aa: CASSTQGSGANVLTF

v_call: TRBV2
cdr3_aa: CASAIEGSSYEQYF

v_call: TRBV2
cdr3_aa: CASRWTGSPQETQYF

v_call: TRBV6-1
cdr3_aa: CASSEAGNRGWDTQYF

v_call: TRBV6-1
cdr3_aa: CASSEQPGNTIYF

v_call: TRBV2
cdr3_aa: CASSDARQGGGTEAFF

v_call: TRBV6-5
cdr3_aa: CASSYSGIGTTEAFF

v_call: TRBV5-1
cdr3_aa: CASSFSGYNEQFF

v_call: TRBV9
cdr3_aa: CASSVGEGDTGELFF

v_call: TRBV7-9
cdr3_aa: CASSYEAGGYGYTF

v_call: TRBV5-6
cdr3_aa: CASSLETPETQYF

v_call: TRBV5-1
cdr3_aa: CASSPTSGGTQYF

v_call: TRBV6-1
cdr3_aa: CASSLGTQSSYEQYF

v_call: TRBV29-1
cdr3_aa: CSVGSGRSGELFF

v_call: TRBV18
cdr3_aa: CASSNLGAKETQYF

v_call: TRBV30
cdr3_aa: CAWSARSEGYTF

v_call: TRBV30
cdr3_aa: CAWREAVGYTF

v_call: TRBV11-2
cdr3_aa: CASSLTGGDYGNQPQHF

v_call: TRBV4-3
cdr3_aa: CASSQGPSGITDTQYF

v_call: TRBV5-4
cdr3_aa: CASSSQGPYEQYF

v_call: TRBV29-1
cdr3_aa: CSVRRTVQNTEAFF

v_call: TRBV6-1
cdr3_aa: CASTKTGLAYEQYF

v_call: TRBV7-9
cdr3_aa: CASIRGSTGELFF

v_call: TRBV4-1
cdr3_aa: CASSQAPQGNYNEQFF

v_call: TRBV2
cdr3_aa: CASKRTSGRNNEQFF

v_call: TRBV10-3
cdr3_aa: CAISDSGEQYF